Given below is one T cell receptor (beta chain) in context. What it binds is not known. This sample was taken from a study of shared clonotypes between healthy human individuals. General observations from the study: Measured sharing among donors was expected to vary with sequencing depth.

CDR1 LGHNT and CDR2 FRNRAP come from the germline V gene. This CDR3 region has 18 residues. Trimming took 2 bases from V and 2 from J, leaving 20 bases between them. Produced via immunoSEQ multiplex PCR; TCRdb's table is partial and in-frame only. The sample consists of about 2 million clones, around 95% of them appearing once. This clonotype was sampled from a young man in good health. The V call is TRBV12-5, the J call TRBJ2-3, with D perhaps assigned TRBD1 or TRBD2 (5 bases each). Sequenced sample: naive CD4+ T cells sorted from blood. Described subset: CD45RA+ positively selected. The CDR3 reads CASGLIFGAGSYTDTQYF. Written as DNA, the CDR3 is TGTGCTAGTGGTTTGATTTTCGGGGCAGGGAGTTACACAGATACGCAGTATTTT.